A selection of T cell receptor beta chains follows, all from one sample in a study of radiotherapy plus CTLA-4 blockade in lung cancer. Profiling relied on immunoSEQ multiplex PCR, and the TCRdb table lists in-frame clones only, not all of them. The table lists around 30,000 clones, around 70% of them singletons. The starting material was peripheral blood, obtained from a patient treated with radiotherapy plus ipilimumab. The source is a human donor with non-small cell lung cancer that progressed on radiotherapy plus ipilimumab. The CDR3 runs from the conserved cysteine through the conserved F or W. The D gene is left open where the match is weak. Not all rows give a size; the values are once, few, many and, for expanded clones, a class.

D gene	V gene	CDR3 length	clone size	J gene	CDR3 protein	CDR3 DNA
.	TRBV2	14	.	TRBJ1-5	CASSGENSNQPQHF	TGTGCCAGCAGTGGCGAGAATAGCAATCAGCCCCAGCATTTT
TRBD2	TRBV9	17	.	TRBJ2-1	CASSVDLGTSGYNEQFF	TGTGCCAGCAGCGTAGACCTTGGGACTAGCGGCTACAATGAGCAGTTCTTC
TRBD2	TRBV7-2	15	.	TRBJ2-7	CASSFSSGETYEQYF	TGTGCCAGCAGCTTTTCTAGCGGGGAGACCTACGAGCAGTACTTC
.	TRBV5-1	16	few	TRBJ2-7	CASSPIIGGKDYEQYF	TGCGCCAGCAGCCCGATAATAGGGGGGAAAGACTACGAGCAGTACTTC
TRBD2	TRBV2	15	.	TRBJ2-7	CASSVVAGGTYEQYF	TGTGCCAGCAGTGTGGTAGCGGGGGGAACCTACGAGCAGTACTTC
.	TRBV25-1	14	.	TRBJ2-5	CASSDPREYETQYF	TGTGCCAGCAGTGACCCCAGGGAGTACGAGACCCAGTACTTC
.	TRBV4-3	15	few	TRBJ2-7	CASSQSRTLYDEQYF	TGCGCCAGCAGCCAATCAAGGACCTTGTATGACGAGCAGTACTTC
TRBD1	TRBV7-9	13	few	TRBJ2-7	CASSRDRRYEQYF	TGTGCCAGCAGCCGGGACAGGCGCTACGAGCAGTACTTC
.	TRBV9	13	.	TRBJ2-5	CASRDQSRETQYF	TGTGCCAGCAGGGACCAATCTCGGGAGACCCAGTACTTC
.	TRBV2	10	.	TRBJ2-5	CASSGETQYF	TGTGCCAGCAGTGGGGAGACCCAGTACTTC
.	TRBV5-1	15	.	TRBJ1-5	CASSRDSNSNQPQHF	TGCGCCAGCAGTCGGGATTCGAATAGCAATCAGCCCCAGCATTTT
.	TRBV12-2	16	few	TRBJ1-1	CASRFRPRARNTEAFF	TGTGCAAGTCGCTTCCGCCCCAGGGCGAGGAACACTGAAGCTTTCTTT
TRBD1	TRBV9	16	.	TRBJ1-1	CASSLTTGGLNTEAFF	TGTGCCAGCAGCCTCACGACAGGGGGCTTGAACACTGAAGCTTTCTTT
TRBD1	TRBV4-1	15	.	TRBJ2-7	CASSLRTGSSYEQYF	TGCGCCAGCAGCCTTCGGACAGGGAGCTCCTACGAGCAGTACTTC
.	TRBV5-4	14	.	TRBJ1-1	CASSLGGRRPEAFF	TGTGCCAGCAGCTTGGGGGGTCGCCGGCCTGAAGCTTTCTTT
.	TRBV29-1	14	.	TRBJ2-3	CCGGWGWGADTQYF	TGCTGCGGCGGTTGGGGGTGGGGGGCAGATACGCAGTATTTT
.	TRBV30	14	few	TRBJ1-2	CAWVASGGGGGYTF	TGTGCCTGGGTGGCGTCGGGGGGGGGAGGTGGCTACACCTTC
.	TRBV7-2	11	.	TRBJ2-7	CASSASYEQYF	TGTGCCAGCAGCGCCTCCTACGAGCAGTACTTC
TRBD1	TRBV28	14	.	TRBJ2-7	CASSLQGQSYEQYF	TGTGCCAGCAGTTTACAGGGACAGTCCTACGAGCAGTACTTC
.	TRBV7-6	16	few	TRBJ1-5	CASSSLTGPTDQPQHF	TGTGCCAGCAGCTCCTTAACAGGGCCCACGGATCAGCCCCAGCATTTT
TRBD1	TRBV5-1	17	.	TRBJ1-1	CASSYRGQGVGDTEAFF	TGCGCCAGCAGCTATAGGGGACAGGGCGTTGGGGACACTGAAGCTTTCTTT
.	TRBV6-6	12	.	TRBJ1-2	CASSWGAGGYTF	TGTGCCAGCAGTTGGGGGGCAGGTGGCTACACCTTC